This TCR beta chain originates from a study of cytomegalovirus exposure and HLA in healthy donors (dated by TCRdb to about 2017). With respect to the entire study: In an earlier analysis of under 750 of the donors, less than 350 Gb of sequence data and 100 million or so unique TCR beta sequences from roughly 190 million T cells were reported. The study used immunosequencing to profile the T cell repertoires of 666 subjects and linked those repertoires to cytomegalovirus serostatus. Rather than using new phenotypic data, the later analysis identified candidate immune exposures from TCR beta sequences and from how often those sequences occurred across donors. Roughly five DR-DQ haplotypes were handled as single units for association and clustering, since linkage in the cohort was strong. The genetic ancestry cluster associated with self-reported Caucasian donors included 81% of the 398 genotyped donors. Among about 410 genotyped donors of the cohort, an average of roughly 230,000 unique TCR beta nucleotide sequences was sequenced per donor, of which about 18% were non-productive. In an earlier analysis of roughly 540 of the donors, high-throughput TCR beta sequencing was used to judge whether each TCR beta V gene segment behaved as functional or pseudogenic. The number of donors typed differed by locus, with roughly 620-630 for A, B, C, DRB1 and DQB1, roughly 520 for DQA1, 600 to 610 for DPA1, and some 440 for DPB1. The aim of the study was to test whether cataloging public T cell receptors could identify signatures of past pathogen exposure. All discovery cohort repertoires had been generated using a single sequencing platform. An early release that covered around 590 HLA-typed donors contained about 300 gigabases of sequencing data and 85 million to 100 million unique TCR sequences. A later analysis re-analyzed previously published TCR beta repertoires from 600 to 850 donors and added high-resolution HLA genotyping to study TCR occurrence patterns. Donor age, sex, ethnicity and CMV serostatus were compiled alongside the repertoire data. A separate validation cohort of roughly 130 different subjects was used in addition to the roughly 620-subject first cohort. High-throughput TCR immunosequencing, statistical association of individual TCRs with disease status, and machine learning were combined to predict cytomegalovirus infection status. A later genetic analysis took genome-wide SNP genotypes for about 55% of the 666 donors and used that subset as a discovery cohort. Class I and class II HLA loci were covered by the typing at four-digit resolution. On the study overall, not on this receptor specifically: In an earlier analysis of roughly 560 of the donors, most TCR beta V segments were observed in productive rearrangements about 87% or about 30% of the time, broadly matching IMGT annotations. Over 15 rarely observed V segments, including chromosome 9 orphons, were excluded from the earlier analysis of some 590 of the donors because counts were too low. A later analysis reported that several top co-occurrence clusters appeared linked to parvovirus B19, influenza, CMV and Epstein-Barr virus. According to a later analysis, most CMV-associated TCR beta chains appeared to be HLA-restricted, and the HLA associations seemed to be driven largely by CMV exposure. The study listed 164 TCR beta chains as associated with cytomegalovirus. A cluster of highly shared sequence variants was judged likely to represent a technical artifact of the sequencing pipeline. According to a later analysis, TCR association rates differed among HLA loci, with DRB1 alleles showing the most associated TCRs and HLA-C alleles showing the fewest. A further reported finding was that TCR beta sequences accurately predicted the HLA-A and HLA-B alleles for most subjects in the first cohort. Some IMGT-functional V segments, including TRBV6-2 and TRBV6-3, could not be told apart with the 87-base-pair reads, so those segments were excluded. A later analysis associated about 17,000 TCR beta sequences with specific HLA alleles at a false discovery rate of 0.05. According to a later genetic analysis, donors in an Asian-associated ancestry cluster had fewer N-insertions in productive TCRs than the roughly 700-donor mean. The classifier was reported to diagnose cytomegalovirus status with high specificity and sensitivity in both the original and validation cohorts. Across donors, most TCR sequences were observed very rarely, whereas some public TCRs were present in many individuals. According to the authors, the approach could potentially be generalized to other disease states and immunological phenotypes. CMV serostatus was the only immune exposure information available for the cohort. In vitro tests confirmed that three of the cytomegalovirus-associated TCR beta chains recognize cytomegalovirus antigens. A later genetic analysis associated a missense DCLRE1C variant with V-gene and J-gene trimming of TCR beta chains, and an independent cohort replicated the association. Because some donors lacked HLA typing at each locus, the association tests relied only on the typed subset. Only TCR beta chains were sequenced in this cohort, and the absence of alpha or paired-chain data limited detectable features. Roughly uniform sequencing depth across donors was assumed in presence/absence analyses, although this assumption may not hold. Correlated functional status among segregating V segments might reflect linkage disequilibrium, but an unknown experimental factor could not be ruled out. A later analysis found that HLA-associated TCR beta chains were more clonally expanded and had lower generation probabilities than equally common non-associated chains. When HLA alleles, especially DR and DQ, strongly co-occurred, TCR associations were difficult to assign to individual alleles.

The cohort comprised approximately 700 healthy bone marrow donors. At the time of sampling, every cohort member was nominally healthy, though immune exposures that went unrecorded were likely present. The donor tested CMV seronegative and was one of the 352 seronegative cohort members. A peripheral blood sample was provided by each donor, and peripheral blood mononuclear cells were used for TCR beta sequencing. The Qiagen DNeasy Blood Extraction Kit was used to extract genomic DNA from the blood cell samples. About this clone: Its cognate antigen has yet to be identified. No quality values exist for individual bases; no much larger clone is one base distant. The same CDR3 arises from other DNA sequences in this sample as well.

The library was made by the immunoSEQ multiplex PCR assay. A mixture of 60 forward primers for TCR Vbeta segments and 13 reverse primers for TCR Jbeta segments was used in the multiplex PCR. Amplification of the CDR3 region of rearranged TCR beta genes was performed with a multiplex PCR assay on genomic DNA. Amplified TCR beta libraries were sequenced as 87-base-pair reads on the Illumina HiSeq System. The authors' analysis ran thus. A later analysis tallied around 80 million unique TCR beta chains across the 610 or so repertoires, and approximately 11 million of those chains were shared by two or more donors. Raw reads were error-corrected and collapsed into unique sequences by a nearest-neighbor algorithm in which closely related sequences were merged to remove PCR and sequencing errors. V, D and J gene segments were assigned by aligning CDR3 sequences to IMGT reference sequences. For a sequence to be retained, a match of at least six nucleotides was required to both a V gene segment and a J gene segment. Rearrangements were called productive when the CDR3 lacked stop codons and stayed in frame with V and J; all others were non-productive. CDR3 was defined by IMGT convention, running from the second conserved V-encoded cysteine to the conserved J-encoded phenylalanine. The earlier analysis of 500 to 600 of the donors excluded sequences that lacked an unambiguous match to a single V gene segment. An earlier analysis of several hundred of the donors classified V segments as functional when productive rearrangements were above 56.7% and as segregating when the standard deviation between donors was above 5%. A statistical classification framework was developed to diagnose cytomegalovirus status using the catalog of TCR beta chain sequences. A later analysis assigned V and J genes by comparing TCR nucleotide sequences with IMGT/GENE-DB human TR gene sequences. A later analysis assigned CDR3 sequences and most-parsimonious VDJ recombination scenarios with the TCRdist pipeline. In a later analysis, each TCR beta chain was defined by its CDR3 amino acid sequence together with its V-gene family, and reads lacking a unique V-gene family were excluded. As a way to deal with suspected cross-contamination and a sequencing artifact, a later analysis dropped 500 to 700 nucleotide sequences that were highly shared and had low generation probability. A later analysis calculated a clonal expansion index for each public chain from normalized within-repertoire ranks of inferred template counts. Generation probabilities in a later analysis came from a VDJ recombination model fitted to out-of-frame rearrangements, and those results were checked against IGoR. A later analysis scored TCR-TCR, TCR-HLA and TCR-CMV co-occurrence with hypergeometric tests, applying a repertoire-size bias correction to TCR pairs. In a later analysis, false discovery rates were estimated by permuting HLA or CMV assignments 20 times. In a later analysis, co-occurring TCRs were grouped using DBSCAN, with TCRdist sequence similarity added in when clustering inside HLA-allele-positive subsets. Co-occurrence clustering excluded repertoires with fewer than 30,000 or more than 120,000 public chains, plus five with anomalous nucleotide sharing. TCRdb took over this immuneACCESS table, retaining in-frame rearrangements with V and J assigned. Such tables are incomplete; in checked studies, under half of the missing clones stem from an unresolved V gene, and the remainder is unexplained. V, J and clone size are taken as reported in that table, and D and trimming were inferred from the DNA itself. This sample holds about 180,000 clones; about 80% were observed only once. The top ten clones comprise 1.5% to 2% of the sample.

Sequences SGHRS (CDR1) and YFSETQ (CDR2) are obtained from the germline V gene. The CDR3 measures 13 amino acids from cysteine to phenylalanine. Left in the record is the CDR3 DNA by itself, 39 bases read in frame from the first base. For this chain, trimming is 0 bases at the V end and 4 bases at the J end, and the number of junction bases without a gene match is 0. Sequencing used PBMCs. This TCR came from a woman aged 25 to 39 in good health and CMV-seronegative. The rearrangement joined TRBV5-1 to TRBJ2-5, with TRBD1 matching 7 junction bases. The CDR3 reads CASSLAGGETQYF. DNA sequence: TGCGCCAGCAGCTTGGCAGGGGGAGAGACCCAGTACTTC.